This T cell receptor beta chain is from a study of cytomegalovirus exposure and HLA in healthy donors. As concerns this clone: What it recognizes is unknown.

This CDR3 is built from 14 residues. The germline V gene has CDR1 SGHTA and CDR2 FQGNSA. Between the trimmed V and J ends, which lost 1 base and 3 bases, there was a span of 7 bases. Amplification used 60 Vbeta primers and 13 Jbeta primers. The repertoire was sequenced with immunoSEQ multiplex PCR; TCRdb's copy has only in-frame clones and lacks some. The sample holds about 120,000 clones, roughly 80% seen once. Study outcomes and limitations: Most CMV-associated TCR beta chains were later found to appear HLA-restricted. In a later analysis, specific HLA alleles were associated with around 17,000 TCR beta sequences at a 0.05 false discovery rate.

The TCR was taken from a middle-aged woman in good health and CMV-seropositive. Sequencing used PBMCs. The chain combines TRBV7-2 with TRBJ1-5; D possibly corresponds to TRBD1 (5 bases). The CDR3: CASSLGQNNQPQHF. Written as DNA, the CDR3 is TGTGCCAGCAGCTTAGGACAGAACAATCAGCCCCAGCATTTT.